What follows is one T cell receptor (beta chain) and its context. In the original workflow: Estimates of nucleated cell counts were drawn from the amplification of reference gene primers. Assay used: immunoSEQ multiplex PCR; TCRdb lists only in-frame clones, some missing. The V and J calls and the clone size are those of that table, but D and trimming were determined from the DNA. This table holds around 84,000 clones, roughly 78% found once. The sample comes from a study of blood T cell repertoires in COVID-19. In Seattle, patients joined the study during active infection and were tracked longitudinally. The receptor's source is a man in his sixties with COVID-19, enrolled during active disease. Source material: peripheral blood.

CDR3 DNA: TGTGCCACCACCGCGACGGACTACTCTGGAAACACCATATATTTT. Translated: CATTATDYSGNTIYF. V usage is TRBV15 and J usage is TRBJ1-3; no definite D call. The CDR3 consists of 15 residues. V was clipped by 7 bases and J by 0 bases, with 13 bases between them. The germline CDR1 and CDR2 sequences are LNHNV and YYDKDF (reference sequence).